This TCR beta chain was captured in a study of T-cell memory formation after mild COVID-19. TCRdb redid the calling of the 5' RACE reads with MiXCR, one entry per CDR3 protein. The sample includes approximately 480,000 distinct CDR3 sequences, roughly 18% of them seen just once. This clonotype was found a few times. The receptor's source is an adult woman who had mild COVID-19 (a few samples of this study predate the infection). Cell type and time point are not known. Sequencing used PBMCs or a T cell subset sorted from them (not recorded which).

The chain's CDR3 is CASSTSEALNEQYF. CDR3 sequence (DNA): TGTGCCAGCTCAACTAGCGAGGCCCTAAACGAGCAGTACTTC. V usage is TRBV18 and J usage is TRBJ2-7; TRBD2 matches at 7 bases. Trimming took 5 bases from V and 5 from J; bases not matched to a gene: 9. The CDR3 is 14 residues long. The germline CDR1 and CDR2 sequences are KGHSH and LQKENI.